The sequence of this TCR beta chain was determined in a study of graft-versus-host responses after intestinal transplantation. Germline values: CDR1 MNHNS, CDR2 SASEGT. Trimming took 4 bases from V and 0 from J, leaving 13 bases between them. The CDR3 contains 16 residues. Data came from immunoSEQ multiplex PCR; TCRdb stores just in-frame clones and leaves some out. The top ten clones hold 1.5% to 2% of a sample with about 57,000 clones, roughly 89% of them seen once. The sequence was collected from a human patient who received an intestinal transplant, so some T cells may come from the graft donor. The V call is TRBV6-1, the J call TRBJ2-1; possibly TRBD1 for D (5 bases). This specimen was PBMCs, taken 26 days after transplant. CDR3: CASSAPLRGSYNEQFF. The CDR3 nucleotides read TGTGCCAGCAGTGCTCCCCTTAGGGGCTCCTACAATGAGCAGTTCTTC.